The clone carrying this T cell receptor (beta chain) was seen a handful of times. No antigen is known for it. Trimming took 10 bases from V and 1 from J; bases not matched to a gene: 13. From germline, CDR1 is MDHEN and CDR2 SYDVKM. This CDR3 region has 16 residues. The data derive from a study of T cell repertoires in cytomegalovirus infection. Study-level results: The ex vivo response showed dominance by HLA-C-restricted CMV-specific TCR beta clonotypes.

TCRdb re-derived calls from the reads in MiXCR, one entry per CDR3 protein. Of 200,000 to 300,000 distinct CDR3 sequences in the sample, roughly 13% were seen once. This TCR came from a human donor in good health (CMV status not recorded). Some clones in this sample may be carry-over from other donors' samples. The V call is TRBV28, the J call TRBJ1-1; TRBD1 agrees at 9 bases. Source material: PBMCs. The CDR3 nucleotides are TGTGCCACCCAATCACAGGGGGCGCGAAGGAACACTGAAGCTTTCTTT. This gives the protein CATQSQGARRNTEAFF.